The clone carrying this TCR beta chain was counted at least ten times. The data stem from a study of early T cells in non-severe SARS-CoV-2 infection. TCRdb ran MiXCR on the 5' RACE reads and lists one entry per CDR3 protein. In the table there are tens of thousands of distinct CDR3 sequences, 4.6% of which are singletons. Trimming removed 5 bases at V and 0 bases at J, with 13 bases between. Germline V gene sequence: CDR1 DFQATT, CDR2 SNEGSKA (reference sequence). The CDR3 has 15 residues. The receptor was isolated from an adult who was a healthcare worker with PCR-confirmed SARS-CoV-2 infection or an uninfected control (not recorded which). Sequencing was carried out using whole blood. The rearrangement links TRBV20-1 to TRBJ1-4, with D unclear. The CDR3 sequence is CSAALIGATNEKLFF. The CDR3 DNA sequence: TGCAGTGCTGCCTTAATTGGGGCAACTAATGAAAAACTGTTTTTT.